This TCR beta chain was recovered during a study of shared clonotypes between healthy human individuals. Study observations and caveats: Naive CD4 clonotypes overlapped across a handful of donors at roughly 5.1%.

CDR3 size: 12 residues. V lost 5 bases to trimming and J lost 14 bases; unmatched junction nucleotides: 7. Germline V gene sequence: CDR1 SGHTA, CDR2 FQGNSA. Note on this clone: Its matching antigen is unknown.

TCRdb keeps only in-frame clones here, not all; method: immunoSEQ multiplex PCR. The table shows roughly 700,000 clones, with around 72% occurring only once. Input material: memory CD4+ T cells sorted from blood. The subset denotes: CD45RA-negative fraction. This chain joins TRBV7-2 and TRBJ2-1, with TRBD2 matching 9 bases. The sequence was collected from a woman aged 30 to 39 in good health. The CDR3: CASSPSKREEFF. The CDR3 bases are TGTGCCAGCAGCCCCTCGAAGCGGGAGGAGTTCTTC.